This T cell receptor (beta chain) is from a study of blood T cell repertoires in COVID-19. Germline assignment: CDR1 SGHAT and CDR2 FQNNGV. V lost 5 bases, J lost 0 bases, and 6 bases stayed unmatched. The CDR3 runs 16 residues. Generated by immunoSEQ multiplex PCR, the TCRdb table keeps only in-frame clones and is missing some. The table lists about 70,000 clones, around 87% of them singletons, with approximately 12% in the top ten. Sample: peripheral blood. This receptor was identified in a human donor in a cohort sampled during active COVID-19. The gene calls are TRBV11-2 and TRBJ2-7; TRBD2 matches at 11 bases. DNA of the CDR3: TGTGCCAGCAGCCCCCGACTAGCGGGGAGCTCCTACGAGCAGTACTTC. Protein: CASSPRLAGSSYEQYF.